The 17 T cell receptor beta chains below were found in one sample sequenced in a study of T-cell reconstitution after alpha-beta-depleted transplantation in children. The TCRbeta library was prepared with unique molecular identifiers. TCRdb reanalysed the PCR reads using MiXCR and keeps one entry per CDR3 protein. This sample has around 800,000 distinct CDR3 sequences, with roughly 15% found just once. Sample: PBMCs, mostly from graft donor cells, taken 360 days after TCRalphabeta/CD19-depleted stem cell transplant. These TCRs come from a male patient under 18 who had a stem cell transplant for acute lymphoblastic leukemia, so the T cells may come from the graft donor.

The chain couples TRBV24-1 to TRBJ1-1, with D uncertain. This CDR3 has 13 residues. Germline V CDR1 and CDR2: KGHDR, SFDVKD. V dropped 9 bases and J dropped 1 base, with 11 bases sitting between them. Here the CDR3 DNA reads TGTGCCACCGGTCCGGCAGGGAACACTGAAGCTTTCTTT. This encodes CATGPAGNTEAFF.

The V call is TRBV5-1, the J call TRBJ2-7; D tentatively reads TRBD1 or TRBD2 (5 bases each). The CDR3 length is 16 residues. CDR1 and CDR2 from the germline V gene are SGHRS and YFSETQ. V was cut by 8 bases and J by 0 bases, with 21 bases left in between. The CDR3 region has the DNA TGCGCCAGAAGCATAAGGATGGGGACCAGCTCCTACGAGCAGTACTTC. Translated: CARSIRMGTSSYEQYF.

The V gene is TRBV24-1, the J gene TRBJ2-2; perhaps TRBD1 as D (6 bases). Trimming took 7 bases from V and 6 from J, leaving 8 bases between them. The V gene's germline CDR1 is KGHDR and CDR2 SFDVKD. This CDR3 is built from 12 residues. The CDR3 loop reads CATSRGPGELFF. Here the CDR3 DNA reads TGTGCCACCAGCAGGGGACCCGGGGAGCTGTTTTTT.

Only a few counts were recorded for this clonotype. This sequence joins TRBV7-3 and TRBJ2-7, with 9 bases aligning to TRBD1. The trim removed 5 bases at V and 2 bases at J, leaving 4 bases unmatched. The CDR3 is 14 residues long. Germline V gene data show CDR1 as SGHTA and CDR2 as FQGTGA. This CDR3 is CASSADRGAYEQYF. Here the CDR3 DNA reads TGTGCCAGCAGCGCCGACAGGGGGGCCTACGAGCAGTACTTC.

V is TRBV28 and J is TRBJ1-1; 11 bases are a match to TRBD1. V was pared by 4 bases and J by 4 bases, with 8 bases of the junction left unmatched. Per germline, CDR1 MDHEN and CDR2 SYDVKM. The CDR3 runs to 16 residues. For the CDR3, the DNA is TGTGCCAGCAGTTCGCGGACAGGGGGCGCATTCACTGAAGCTTTCTTT. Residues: CASSSRTGGAFTEAFF.

The CDR3 sequence: CASSSNRLAGYSDTQYF. CDR3 nucleotides: TGTGCCAGCAGCTCAAACAGACTAGCGGGATATTCAGATACGCAGTATTTT. The rearrangement uses TRBV11-2 and TRBJ2-3; TRBD2 aligns across 11 bases. The CDR3 extends over 17 amino acids. CDR1 and CDR2 from the germline V gene are SGHAT and FQNNGV. The junction had 10 bases not matched to a gene; V was cut back by 4 bases and J by 4 bases.

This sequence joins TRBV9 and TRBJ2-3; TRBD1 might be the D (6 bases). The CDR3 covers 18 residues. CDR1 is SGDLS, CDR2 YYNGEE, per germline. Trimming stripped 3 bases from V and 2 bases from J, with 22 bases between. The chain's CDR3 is CASSAEGEFDRNTDTQYF. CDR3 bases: TGTGCCAGCAGCGCAGAGGGGGAATTTGACAGGAACACAGATACGCAGTATTTT.

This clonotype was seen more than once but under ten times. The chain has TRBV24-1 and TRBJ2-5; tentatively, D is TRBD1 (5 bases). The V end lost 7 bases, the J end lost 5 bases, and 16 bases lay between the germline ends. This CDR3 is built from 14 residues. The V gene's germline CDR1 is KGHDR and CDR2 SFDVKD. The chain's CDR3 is CATRATGFGETQYF. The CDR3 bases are TGTGCCACCAGGGCCACAGGCTTCGGGGAGACCCAGTACTTC.

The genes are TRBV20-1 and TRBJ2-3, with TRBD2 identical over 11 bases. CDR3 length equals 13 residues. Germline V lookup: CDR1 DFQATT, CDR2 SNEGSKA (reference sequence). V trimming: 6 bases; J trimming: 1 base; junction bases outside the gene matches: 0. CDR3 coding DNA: TGCAGTGCGACTAGCGGGGGCACAGATACGCAGTATTTT. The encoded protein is CSATSGGTDTQYF.

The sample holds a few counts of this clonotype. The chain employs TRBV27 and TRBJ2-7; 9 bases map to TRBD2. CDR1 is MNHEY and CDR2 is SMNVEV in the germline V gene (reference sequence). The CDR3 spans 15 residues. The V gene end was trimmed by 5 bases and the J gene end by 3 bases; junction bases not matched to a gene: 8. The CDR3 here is CASSPLHSGSYEQYF. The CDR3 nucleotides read TGTGCCAGCAGTCCCCTCCATAGCGGGAGCTACGAGCAGTACTTC.

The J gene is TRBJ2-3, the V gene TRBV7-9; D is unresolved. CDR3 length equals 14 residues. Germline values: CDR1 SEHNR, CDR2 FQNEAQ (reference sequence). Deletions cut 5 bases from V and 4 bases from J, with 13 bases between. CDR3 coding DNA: TGTGCCAGCAGCGTACAACTGGCGGCAGATACGCAGTATTTT. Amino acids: CASSVQLAADTQYF.

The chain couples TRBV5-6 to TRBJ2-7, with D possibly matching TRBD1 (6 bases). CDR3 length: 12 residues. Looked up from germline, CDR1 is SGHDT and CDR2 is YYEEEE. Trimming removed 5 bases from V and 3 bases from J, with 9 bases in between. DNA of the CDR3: TGTGCCAGCAGAAACAGGGTCTACGAGCAGTACTTC. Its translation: CASRNRVYEQYF.

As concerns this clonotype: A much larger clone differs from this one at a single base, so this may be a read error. The CDR3 region is CASSVGSSVETQNF. CDR3 DNA sequence: TGTGCCAGCAGCGTAGGCAGCTCGGTGGAGACCCAGAACTTC. V usage is TRBV9 and J usage is TRBJ2-5; D is undetermined. The CDR3 covers 14 residues. The germline gives CDR1 SGDLS, CDR2 YYNGEE.

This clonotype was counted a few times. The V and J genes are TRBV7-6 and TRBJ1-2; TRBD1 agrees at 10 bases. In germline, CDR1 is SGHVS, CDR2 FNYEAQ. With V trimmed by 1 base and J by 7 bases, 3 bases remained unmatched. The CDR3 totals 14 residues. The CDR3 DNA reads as TGTGCCAGCAGCTTAGTTTGGACAGGGGGTGGCTACACCTTC. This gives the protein CASSLVWTGGGYTF.

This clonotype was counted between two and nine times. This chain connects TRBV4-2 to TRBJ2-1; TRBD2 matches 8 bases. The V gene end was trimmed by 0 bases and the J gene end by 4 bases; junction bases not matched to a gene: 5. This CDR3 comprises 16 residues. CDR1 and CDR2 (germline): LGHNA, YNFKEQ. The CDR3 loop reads CASSQEAAGGYNEQFF. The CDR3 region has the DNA TGTGCCAGCAGCCAAGAGGCCGCGGGAGGATACAATGAGCAGTTCTTC.

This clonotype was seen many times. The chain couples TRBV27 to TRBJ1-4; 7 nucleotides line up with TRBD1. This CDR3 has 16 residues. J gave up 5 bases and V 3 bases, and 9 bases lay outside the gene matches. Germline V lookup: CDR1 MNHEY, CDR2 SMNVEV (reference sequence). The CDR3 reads CASSFRPGQKNEKLFF. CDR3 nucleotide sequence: TGTGCCAGCAGTTTCCGACCGGGACAGAAAAATGAAAAACTGTTTTTT. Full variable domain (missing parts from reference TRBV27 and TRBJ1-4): EAQVTQNPRYLITVTGKKLTVTCSQNMNHEYMSWYRQDPGLGLRQIYYSMNVEVTDKGDVPEGYKVSRKEKRNFPLILESPSPNQTSLYFCASSFRPGQKNEKLFFGSGTQLSVL.

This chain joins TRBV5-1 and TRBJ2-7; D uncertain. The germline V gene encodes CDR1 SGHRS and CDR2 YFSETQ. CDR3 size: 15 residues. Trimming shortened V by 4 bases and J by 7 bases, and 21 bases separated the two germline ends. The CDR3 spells CASSKKHVPDGEQYF. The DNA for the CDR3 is TGCGCCAGCAGCAAGAAACATGTTCCTGACGGGGAGCAGTACTTC.